A single sample is the source of the 19 T cell receptor beta chains below, sequenced in a study of shared clonotypes between healthy human individuals (dated by TCRdb to the early 2020s). Libraries were made using the immunoSEQ multiplex PCR assay. In TCRdb, the immuneACCESS table is reduced to in-frame sequences with V and J assigned. These tables do not hold every clone; where another copy was compared, an unresolved V gene accounts for under half, and the others remain unexplained. The sample has millions of clones on record, around nine tenths of them singletons. Together, the top ten hold roughly 0.14% of the sample. What was sequenced was naive CD4+ T cells sorted from blood. The meaning of the sample's cell subset or site label: CD45RA+ positively selected. The receptors were sampled from a man younger than 30 in good health.

The gene calls are TRBV4-2 and TRBJ2-5, with 7 bases aligning to TRBD2. There are 15 residues in the CDR3. Germline V gene sequence: CDR1 LGHNA, CDR2 YNFKEQ. V shed 6 bases, J shed 2 bases, and the junction held 9 bases outside the gene matches. This CDR3 reads CASSRAGEQQETQYF. DNA for the CDR3: TGTGCCAGCAGTCGGGCGGGGGAGCAACAAGAGACCCAGTACTTC.

The J gene is TRBJ2-6, the V gene TRBV19, with D unclear. Between the trimmed V and J ends, which lost 7 bases and 2 bases, there was a span of 6 bases. CDR3 length equals 13 residues. In germline, CDR1 is LNHDA, CDR2 SQIVND (reference sequence). The CDR3 loop reads CASTSTGANVLTF. CDR3 nucleotide sequence: TGTGCCAGTACCTCTACTGGGGCCAACGTCCTGACTTTC.

The V and J genes are TRBV4-3 and TRBJ2-7; TRBD2 might be the D (6 bases). The length of the CDR3 is 14 residues. In germline, CDR1 is LGHNA, CDR2 YSLEER. V gave up 1 base and J gave up 5 bases, with 12 bases separating them. CDR3 loop: CASSQGGRIHEQYF. In DNA form, the CDR3 reads TGCGCCAGCAGCCAAGGAGGGAGGATCCACGAGCAGTACTTC.

This chain links TRBV27 with TRBJ2-1; D remains unclear. The CDR3 extends over 14 amino acids. Trimming removed 5 bases from V and 7 bases from J, with 15 bases in between. Germline loops: CDR1 MNHEY, CDR2 SMNVEV (reference sequence). This CDR3 reads CASSPPLTANEQFF. As DNA, the CDR3 is TGTGCCAGCAGTCCCCCTCTCACTGCGAATGAGCAGTTCTTC.

This sequence joins TRBV29-1 and TRBJ1-4; the match to TRBD1 covers 10 bases. Per germline, CDR1 SQVTM and CDR2 ANQGSEA. With 7 bases clipped from V and 2 bases from J, the junction kept 4 bases outside the gene matches. The CDR3 contains 14 residues. The CDR3 region has the DNA TGCAGCGCCCGACAGGGGGCGACTAATGAAAAACTGTTTTTT. This translates into CSARQGATNEKLFF.

The chain joins TRBV12-5 to TRBJ2-4, with a weak D call TRBD1 (6 bases). V was clipped by 2 bases and J by 4 bases, with 21 bases between them. The CDR3 spans 18 residues. Germline values: CDR1 LGHNT, CDR2 FRNRAP. CDR3 loop: CASGLSLQGTSIKNIQYF. CDR3 DNA: TGTGCTAGTGGTTTGTCCCTACAGGGAACAAGTATTAAAAACATTCAGTACTTC.

CDR3 DNA: TGTGCCAGCAGTGACGGCGGGATGATAGGCCCCTATGGCTACACCTTC. It yields the protein CASSDGGMIGPYGYTF. The chain combines TRBV6-4 with TRBJ1-2; D remains unclear. The V gene's germline CDR1 is MRHNA and CDR2 SNTAGT. Trimming shortened V by 2 bases and J by 4 bases, and 17 bases separated the two germline ends. The CDR3 contains 16 residues.

The chain employs TRBV19 and TRBJ1-4; a weak D match, TRBD1 (5 bases). CDR1 is LNHDA and CDR2 is SQIVND in the germline V gene (reference sequence). Trimming left V 4 bases short and J 8 bases short, with 20 bases between. The CDR3 has 16 residues. CDR3 nucleotides: TGTGCCAGTAGTACCCCGTCTATCGGGACCCAGGAAAAACTGTTTTTT. The encoded protein is CASSTPSIGTQEKLFF.

This chain links TRBV2 with TRBJ1-2; no reliable D call. Germline V gene lookup returns CDR1 SNHLY and CDR2 FYNNEI. Between the trimmed V and J ends, which lost 10 bases and 6 bases, there was a span of 12 bases. CDR3 length: 11 amino acids. In DNA form, the CDR3 reads TGTGCCATCGTTCCTTTTGATGGCTACACCTTC. Translated, it gives CAIVPFDGYTF.

This chain connects TRBV9 to TRBJ1-2; D is possibly TRBD1 (5 bases). CDR1 and CDR2 (germline): SGDLS, YYNGEE. V was cut by 4 bases and J by 4 bases, with 5 bases left in between. This CDR3 region has 11 residues. The CDR3 reads CASSQGYGYTF. DNA of the CDR3: TGTGCCAGCAGCCAGGGCTATGGCTACACCTTC.

The DNA for the CDR3 is TGTGCCAGCAGTAACGGGGGGATAGATACGCAGTATTTT. It codes for CASSNGGIDTQYF. This chain links TRBV2 with TRBJ2-3; 7 bases map to TRBD2. The J segment lost 5 bases and the V segment lost 5 bases, leaving 4 bases of the junction unmatched. The CDR3 contains 13 residues. Per the germline V gene, CDR1 is SNHLY and CDR2 is FYNNEI.

The chain has TRBV19 and TRBJ2-3; D perhaps matches TRBD1 (5 bases). V lost 3 bases and J lost 0, with 7 bases in between. The CDR3 length is 14 residues. Looked up from germline, CDR1 is LNHDA and CDR2 is SQIVND (reference sequence). The CDR3 bases are TGTGCCAGTAGTATCAGGGCTAGCACAGATACGCAGTATTTT. Its translation: CASSIRASTDTQYF.

The rearrangement joins TRBV10-3 to TRBJ2-4; D unclear. The V and J ends lost 6 bases and 3 bases respectively, with 18 bases between them. CDR3 length: 16 residues. Germline-derived CDR1 and CDR2 are ENHRY and SYGVKD. The CDR3: CAISRGEGNGKNIQYF. The DNA of the CDR3 is TGTGCCATCAGCCGAGGAGAAGGGAATGGCAAAAACATTCAGTACTTC.

This clone appeared once. V usage is TRBV20-1 and J usage is TRBJ2-5; D might be TRBD2 (5 bases). V was trimmed by 6 bases and J by 5 bases, leaving 10 bases between them. The CDR3 sequence is 11 residues long. Germline lookup yields CDR1 DFQATT and CDR2 SNEGSKA (reference sequence). CDR3 nucleotide sequence: TGCAGTGCGGAGGAGGAGGAGACCCAGTACTTC. Residues: CSAEEEETQYF.

The chain is built from TRBV6-1 and TRBJ2-7; no definite D call. Germline-derived CDR1 and CDR2 are MNHNS and SASEGT. Trimming pared 2 bases from V and 0 bases from J, leaving 14 bases between. The CDR3 loop spans 16 amino acids. The CDR3 sequence is CASSEIMGSHSYEQYF. CDR3 bases: TGTGCCAGCAGTGAAATCATGGGTTCTCACTCCTACGAGCAGTACTTC.

The chain couples TRBV10-3 to TRBJ2-7; 10 bases map to TRBD2. CDR1 and CDR2 (germline): ENHRY, SYGVKD. V lost 6 bases, J lost 5 bases, and 4 bases stayed unmatched. The CDR3 loop spans 13 amino acids. The CDR3 bases are TGTGCCATCAGGCTAGCGGGAGAGGACGAGCAGTACTTC. Protein product: CAIRLAGEDEQYF.

This sequence joins TRBV6-1 and TRBJ2-1, with TRBD2 matching over 13 bases. The CDR3 extends over 18 amino acids. Germline lookup yields CDR1 MNHNS and CDR2 SASEGT. J was trimmed by 10 bases and V by 4 bases; bases with no gene match: 16. CDR3 DNA sequence: TGTGCCAGCAGTGCTCCGGGACTAGCGGGAAAGTCCAGGGGGGAGCAGTTCTTC. Translating gives CASSAPGLAGKSRGEQFF.

The chain combines TRBV10-3 with TRBJ2-7, with D possibly matching TRBD2 (6 bases). V was shortened by 2 bases and J by 4 bases, with 18 bases between the two germline ends. This CDR3 has 16 amino acids. Germline CDR1 ENHRY, CDR2 SYGVKD. For the CDR3, the DNA is TGTGCCATCAGTGAGGTTCGGAGGGTCGATGGATACGAGCAGTACTTC. Residues: CAISEVRRVDGYEQYF.

The CDR3 DNA follows: TGCGCCAGCAGCAATGGGGCGGCAGGGTGGTTCGAGCAGTACTTC. Protein product: CASSNGAAGWFEQYF. The V and J genes are TRBV5-1 and TRBJ2-7, with D perhaps matching TRBD1 (5 bases). Germline V gene lookup returns CDR1 SGHRS and CDR2 YFSETQ. V was shortened by 4 bases and J by 6 bases, with 20 bases between the two germline ends. This CDR3 is built from 15 residues.